This T cell receptor beta chain was captured in a study of cytotoxic CD8 clonotypes in ibrutinib-treated CLL. The sample holds a few counts of this clone. Genomic DNA for TCR beta libraries, roughly 2.1 micrograms, came from cryopreserved PBMCs. CDR1 and CDR2 from the germline V gene are GTSNPN and SVGIG (reference sequence). The V end was cut by 6 bases, the J end by 7 bases, with 13 bases between. The CDR3 spans 13 residues. Profiled with immunoSEQ multiplex PCR; TCRdb holds only in-frame clones, not every one. The sample contains about 68,000 clones, under 70% of which appear only once. The input for sequencing was PBMCs, taken after 12 months of ibrutinib treatment. The gene calls are TRBV30 and TRBJ1-6, with D possibly matching TRBD1 (6 bases). The clonotype comes from a human donor with chronic lymphocytic leukemia. In nucleotides, the CDR3 is TGTGCCTGTAAGGGGGGGAACAATTCACCCCTCCACTTT. It codes for CACKGGNNSPLHF.